Sequencing of this T cell receptor (beta chain) was carried out in a study of cytomegalovirus exposure and HLA in healthy donors. Whole-study findings and limits: Association of a missense DCLRE1C variant with TCR beta V- and J-gene trimming was reported in a later analysis. TRBV6-2, TRBV6-3 and some other V segments were unresolvable in 87-base-pair reads. Researchers reported that three CMV-associated chains were confirmed in vitro as CMV antigen-specific.

Germline values: CDR1 SGHKS, CDR2 YYEKEE (reference sequence). Trimming left V 2 bases short and J 3 bases short, with 15 bases between. CDR3 size: 16 residues. With 60 Vbeta and 13 Jbeta primers, the PCR was carried out. Measured with immunoSEQ multiplex PCR; TCRdb has only the in-frame clones, and not every one. The table lists more than 85,000 clones, approximately 71% of them singletons. For this clone: What it binds is unknown.

These donors counted as nominally healthy when sampled, but unrecorded immune exposures were likely. The chain employs TRBV5-5 and TRBJ1-5, with D maybe TRBD1 (5 bases). This clonotype was sampled from a female donor in good health and CMV-seronegative. The source material was PBMCs. CDR3 nucleotides: TGTGCCAGCAGCTTTCGGGGGGAAGCCCTCAATCAGCCCCAGCATTTT. Protein: CASSFRGEALNQPQHF.